Listed below are T cell receptor beta chains from one sample, sequenced in a study of STAT3 mutations in large granular lymphocyte leukemia. Some clones are missing from TCRdb's copy, which holds only in-frame ones; the method was immunoSEQ multiplex PCR. The table lists roughly 2,500 clones, roughly three fifths of them singletons. Sequencing input: peripheral blood mononuclear cells. Receptor source: a man aged 55 to 69 with T-cell large granular lymphocyte leukemia. Some clones in this sample may be carry-over from other donors' samples. CDR3s include the opening cysteine and the closing phenylalanine or tryptophan. The order of the fields is J gene, D gene, V gene, clone size, CDR3 DNA, CDR3 protein. The D gene is left open where the match is weak. Some rows mark clone size as missing; the rest say once, few, many or name a class of expanded clone.

>TRBJ2-5|NA|TRBV10-2|NA
TGCGCCAGCAGTGCCCAGGGGCAAGAGACCCAGTACTTC
CASSAQGQETQYF
>TRBJ2-2|NA|TRBV5-1|NA
TGCGCCAGCAGCTCCGGGGGCGGGCGTTCAACCGGGGAGCTGTTTTTT
CASSSGGGRSTGELFF
>TRBJ1-6|NA|TRBV25-1|few
TGTGCCAGCAGTGGCCAAGGACAGCGTCCCGGGGAATCACCCCTCCACTTT
CASSGQGQRPGESPLHF
>TRBJ1-3|NA|TRBV6-6|NA
TGTGCCAGCAGTTACTTGGTTGGAAACACCATATATTTT
CASSYLVGNTIYF
>TRBJ2-3|NA|TRBV6-5|NA
TGTGCCAGCAGTTACGCACTTCTCACAGATACGCAGTATTTT
CASSYALLTDTQYF
>TRBJ2-7|NA|TRBV5-1|NA
TGCGCCAGCAGCTTGGACGGTCAGGGGGGACGGGAGCAGTACTTC
CASSLDGQGGREQYF
>TRBJ1-5|NA|TRBV30|NA
TGTGCCTGGAGTTTGGGGGCTCAGCCCCAGCATTTT
CAWSLGAQPQHF
>TRBJ1-6|TRBD1|TRBV6-6|NA
TGTGCCAGCAGTTACTTGGGACAGGGGAAATCACCCCTCCACTTT
CASSYLGQGKSPLHF
>TRBJ2-1|NA|TRBV18|NA
TGTGCCAGCTCACCAGACAATGAGCAGTTCTTC
CASSPDNEQFF
>TRBJ1-5|NA|TRBV28|NA
TGTGCCAGCAGTTTGGAGACGCAGGCCCAGCATTTT
CASSLETQAQHF
>TRBJ1-6|NA|TRBV5-1|NA
TGCGCCAGCAGCTTTTTGGGACAAGCAGGTTCACCCCTCCACTTT
CASSFLGQAGSPLHF
>TRBJ1-6|NA|TRBV6-5|once
TGTGCCAGCAGCCCGCAGGGCGCACCCCTCCACTTT
CASSPQGAPLHF
>TRBJ2-5|NA|TRBV7-8|NA
TGTGCCAGCAGCGTCCACGGCGAGGAGACCCAGTACTTC
CASSVHGEETQYF
>TRBJ1-5|NA|TRBV30|NA
TGTGCCTGGTCCCCCACGCGAAATCAGCCCCAGCATTTT
CAWSPTRNQPQHF
>TRBJ1-1|NA|TRBV7-9|NA
TGTGCCAGCAGCGAACCGATAACCCGGGCTGTTGGTGCTTTCTTT
CASSEPITRAVGAFF
>TRBJ2-3|NA|TRBV30|NA
TGTGCCTGGAGTAGCAGCACAGATACGCAGTATTTT
CAWSSSTDTQYF
>TRBJ1-2|NA|TRBV7-9|NA
TGTGCCAGCAACTCGGGGCGATACTATGGCTACACCTTC
CASNSGRYYGYTF
>TRBJ2-1|TRBD2|TRBV4-3|once
TGCGCCAGCAGTCCTAGCGGGAGGGTCAATGAGCAGTTCTTC
CASSPSGRVNEQFF
>TRBJ2-3|TRBD1|TRBV5-1|NA
TGCGCCAGCACCCTTGACAGGGTACCATATTTT
CASTLDRVPYF
>TRBJ2-4|TRBD1|TRBV5-1|NA
TGCGCCAGCAGGACAGGGGAAAACATTCAGTACTTC
CASRTGENIQYF
>TRBJ2-2|NA|TRBV5-1|few
TGCGCCAGCAGCTTGGGAGGGGGTTTCACCGGGGAGCTGTTTTTT
CASSLGGGFTGELFF
>TRBJ2-1|TRBD1|TRBV7-9|NA
TGTGCCAGCAACCTACAGGGGGCTAATGAGCAGTTCTTC
CASNLQGANEQFF
>TRBJ1-5|NA|TRBV7-8|NA
TGTGCCAGCAGCTTGGCGGACAATCAGCCCCAGCATTTT
CASSLADNQPQHF
>TRBJ1-6|TRBD1|TRBV30|NA
TGTGCCTGGAATACAGGGGTTGATACCCCCCTCCACTTT
CAWNTGVDTPLHF
>TRBJ1-5|TRBD1|TRBV6-5|NA
TGTGCCAGCAGGGGGACAGGTGATCAGCCCCAGCATTTT
CASRGTGDQPQHF
>TRBJ2-1|NA|TRBV5-3|once
TGTGCCAAAAACAGGGTGGTTCGGGGAGGTGAGCAGTTCTTC
CAKNRVVRGGEQFF
>TRBJ2-7|NA|TRBV5-6|NA
TGTGCCAGCAGCTCCCCTGTTCGGGGGTCCTACGAGCAGTACTTC
CASSSPVRGSYEQYF
>TRBJ1-2|NA|TRBV18|NA
TGTGCCAGCTCACCACCGGTGTCACCCCCTACAGGCTACACCTTC
CASSPPVSPPTGYTF
>TRBJ1-1|NA|TRBV6-5|NA
TGTGCCAGCAGACGGTGGAACACTGAAGCTTTCTTT
CASRRWNTEAFF
>TRBJ2-5|TRBD2|TRBV7-9|NA
TGTGCCAGCAGCTTAGGATTGTCTAGCGGATTACAAGAGACCCAGTACTTC
CASSLGLSSGLQETQYF
>TRBJ2-4|NA|TRBV6-5|NA
TGTGCCAGCCGGGAGACAGACGTAGCCAAAAACATTCAGTACTTC
CASRETDVAKNIQYF
>TRBJ2-3|NA|TRBV29-1|NA
TGCAGCGTTGAAGGGACGTTTGGCACAGATACGCAGTATTTT
CSVEGTFGTDTQYF
>TRBJ2-3|TRBD2|TRBV30|NA
TGTGCCCTGGACCTAGCGGGAGTGGATACGCAGTATTTT
CALDLAGVDTQYF
>TRBJ2-7|NA|TRBV5-4|NA
TGTGCCAGCAGCTTGGATGGGGGGCCGGGTGAGCAGTACTTC
CASSLDGGPGEQYF
>TRBJ2-3|NA|TRBV5-4|NA
TGTGCCAGCAGCTTGGAGCGCCAGGGCGGGGCAGATACGCAGTATTTT
CASSLERQGGADTQYF
>TRBJ2-5|NA|TRBV5-6|NA
TGTGCCAGCAGCTTCGACTCTAAAGAGACCCAGTACTTC
CASSFDSKETQYF
>TRBJ2-7|NA|TRBV12-2|NA
TGTGCAAGTCGCTTAGTCATAACCTTGGGACTGCCCTTGTACGAGCAGTACTTC
CASRLVITLGLPLYEQYF
>TRBJ1-1|NA|TRBV5-4|NA
TGTGCCAGCAGCCCATGGAACACTGAAGCTTTCTTT
CASSPWNTEAFF
>TRBJ1-2|NA|TRBV27|NA
TGTGCCAGCAGTAATGGCGGCGGCTACACCTTC
CASSNGGGYTF
>TRBJ1-2|NA|TRBV7-9|NA
TGTGCCAGCAGAACCGACCAGGGAGGCTACACCTTC
CASRTDQGGYTF
>TRBJ2-5|NA|TRBV11-3|few
TGTGCCAGCAGCTCAAATGAGGGAATGGCCCAGTACTTC
CASSSNEGMAQYF
>TRBJ2-5|NA|TRBV4-1|medium-sized
TGCGCCAGCAGCCAAGATACCGGACCCATGGAGGAGACCCAGTACTTC
CASSQDTGPMEETQYF
>TRBJ2-6|NA|TRBV1|NA
TGCACCAGCAGTGGGTTCAGTCGGGCCAACGTCCTGACTTTC
CTSSGFSRANVLTF
>TRBJ2-5|NA|TRBV5-1|NA
TGCGCCAGCAGCTTGGGAGCAGGGGAGACCCAGTACTTC
CASSLGAGETQYF
>TRBJ1-1|NA|TRBV5-4|NA
TGTGCCAGCAGCTTGGAGCAGGGGCGCGCTTTCTTT
CASSLEQGRAFF
>TRBJ1-5|NA|TRBV6-5|NA
TGTGCCAGTAGCGGGTTCCGCAATCAGCCCCAGCATTTT
CASSGFRNQPQHF
>TRBJ1-2|NA|TRBV5-1|NA
TGCGCCACCCACCCCGGGACTAACTATGGCTACACCTTC
CATHPGTNYGYTF
>TRBJ2-3|TRBD2|TRBV5-1|NA
TGCGCCAGCTCACTGGACGGACTAGCGGGACCCACAGATACGCAGTATTTT
CASSLDGLAGPTDTQYF
>TRBJ1-1|NA|TRBV7-9|NA
TGTGCCAGCAGCACCGTGGGGAACACTGAAGCTTTCTTT
CASSTVGNTEAFF
>TRBJ2-3|NA|TRBV18|NA
TGTGCCAGCTCCTCAGGGGAGTTGACAGATACGCAGTATTTT
CASSSGELTDTQYF
>TRBJ1-6|NA|TRBV5-1|few
TGCGCCAGCAGCTTAGATACAGTCTCACCCCTCCACTTT
CASSLDTVSPLHF
>TRBJ2-3|NA|TRBV5-1|NA
TGCGCCAGCAGAGGCAGGGCGGATACGCAGTATTTT
CASRGRADTQYF
>TRBJ1-6|TRBD1|TRBV5-4|NA
TGTGCCAGCAGCCCCTGGACAGGGGATGATTCACCCCTCCACTTT
CASSPWTGDDSPLHF
>TRBJ2-5|NA|TRBV2|NA
TGTGCCAGCAGTGGGTCAAAGACCCAGTACTTC
CASSGSKTQYF